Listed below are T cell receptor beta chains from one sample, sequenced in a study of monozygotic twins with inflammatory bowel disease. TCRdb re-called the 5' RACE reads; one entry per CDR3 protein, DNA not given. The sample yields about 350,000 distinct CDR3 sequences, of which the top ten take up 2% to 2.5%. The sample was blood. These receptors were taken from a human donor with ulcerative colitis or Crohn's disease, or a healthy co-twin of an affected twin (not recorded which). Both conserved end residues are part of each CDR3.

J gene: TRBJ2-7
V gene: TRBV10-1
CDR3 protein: CASSESIATNGYEQYF

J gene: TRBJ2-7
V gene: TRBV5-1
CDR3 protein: CASSNLASSYEQYF

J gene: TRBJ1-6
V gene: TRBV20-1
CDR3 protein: CSAKTEYYNSPLHF

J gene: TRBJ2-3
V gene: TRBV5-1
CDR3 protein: CASSLFEGATDTQYF

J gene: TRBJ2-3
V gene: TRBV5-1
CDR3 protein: CASSFTPGLSTDTQYF

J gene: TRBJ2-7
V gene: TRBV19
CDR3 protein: CASSIQGSSYEQYF

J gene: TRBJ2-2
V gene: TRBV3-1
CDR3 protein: CASSQTPVGPHTGELFF

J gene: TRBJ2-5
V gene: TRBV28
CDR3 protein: CASSLPAEGGRARTQYF

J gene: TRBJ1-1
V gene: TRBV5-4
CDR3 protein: CASSLNRVGTEAFF

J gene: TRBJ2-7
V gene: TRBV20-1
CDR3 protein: CSARDEGRPVDEQYF

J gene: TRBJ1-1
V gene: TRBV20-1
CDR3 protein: CSATRTARGGEAFF

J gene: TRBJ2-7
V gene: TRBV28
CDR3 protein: CASSLVGWGQGSYEQYF

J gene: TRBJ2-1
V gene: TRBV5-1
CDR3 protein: CASSLGLLAATSYNEQFF

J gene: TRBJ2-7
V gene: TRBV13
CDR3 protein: CASSQASPHEQYF

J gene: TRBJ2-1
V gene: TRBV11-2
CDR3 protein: CASSLGRFGAGIYNEQFF

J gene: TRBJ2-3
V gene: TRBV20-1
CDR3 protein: CSAGTSGRAADTQYF

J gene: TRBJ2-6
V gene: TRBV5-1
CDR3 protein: CASSAPGQVVGANVLTF

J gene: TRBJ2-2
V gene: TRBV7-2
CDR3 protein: CASSLGGFGGELFF

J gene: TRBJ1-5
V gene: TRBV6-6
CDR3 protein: CASGVSNQPQHF

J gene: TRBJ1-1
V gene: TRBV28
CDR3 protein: CASSLSGVGTEAFF

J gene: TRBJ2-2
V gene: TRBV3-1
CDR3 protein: CASSQDFGGLGTGELFF

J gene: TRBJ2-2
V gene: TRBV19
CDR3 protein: CASSITRTGRSGELFF

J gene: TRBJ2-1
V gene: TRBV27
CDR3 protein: CASSLSNLEAEQFF

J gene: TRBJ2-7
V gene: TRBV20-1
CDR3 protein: CSASSAGRISYEQYF

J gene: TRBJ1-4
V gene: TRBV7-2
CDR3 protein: CASSPAGVWTEKLFF

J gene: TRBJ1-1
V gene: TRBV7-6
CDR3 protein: CASSLEHPRPADTEAFF

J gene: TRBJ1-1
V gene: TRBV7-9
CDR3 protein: CASSLAGGGSMNTEAFF